These 27 T cell receptor beta chains share one sample of origin, sequenced in a study of technical replicates of blood from several donors. Produced via immunoSEQ multiplex PCR; TCRdb's table is partial and in-frame only. In the table there are over 80,000 clones, 90% to 97% of which are singletons. Material for sequencing was T cells isolated from PBMCs. These receptors were obtained from a human donor in good health.

This clone was picked up a small number of times. The germline gene is not matched at one end of the junction; a read error may be the cause. The rearrangement joins TRBV7-2 to TRBJ2-7; tentative D call: TRBD1 (7 bases). The CDR3 covers 15 residues. The germline gives CDR1 SGHTA, CDR2 FQGNSA. CDR3 DNA: TGTGCCAGCAGCCTAGCGCCGGGGACAGCCTACGAGCAGTACTTC. This gives the protein CASSLAPGTAYEQYF.

In this sample, this clone turned up once. The chain uses TRBV5-6 and TRBJ2-7; a weak D match, TRBD2 (5 bases). Between the trimmed V and J ends, which lost 0 bases and 1 base, there was a span of 14 bases. This CDR3 is 16 amino acids long. CDR1 and CDR2 (germline): SGHDT, YYEEEE. The CDR3 loop is CASSLGAGWISYEQYF. Written as DNA, the CDR3 is TGTGCCAGCAGCTTGGGGGCGGGCTGGATTTCCTACGAGCAGTACTTC.

DNA of the CDR3: TGTGCCATCAGTGTTAGCGGGTTAAACACCGGGGAGCTGTTTTTT. Amino acid sequence: CAISVSGLNTGELFF. This rearrangement joins TRBV10-3 to TRBJ2-2; 7 bases match TRBD2. V was clipped by 4 bases and J by 2 bases; unmatched bases: 4. Germline lookup yields CDR1 ENHRY and CDR2 SYGVKD. The CDR3 has 15 residues.

The V gene is TRBV14, the J gene TRBJ1-2; no clear D gene. The CDR3 spans 14 residues. Germline V gene data show CDR1 as SGHDN and CDR2 as FVKESK. V lost 0 bases, J lost 8 bases, and 13 bases lay in between. CDR3 region: CASSQERLGEGYTF. CDR3 DNA: TGTGCCAGCAGCCAAGAAAGGCTGGGAGAAGGCTACACCTTC.

This sequence joins TRBV4-1 and TRBJ1-1, with D maybe TRBD1 (6 bases). Trimming pared 1 base from V and 5 bases from J, leaving 14 bases between. CDR3 length equals 15 residues. The germline V gene has CDR1 MGHRA and CDR2 YSYEKL. The CDR3 nucleotides read TGCGCCAGCAGCCAAGCCAGGGGTCCCCTGACTGAAGCTTTCTTT. Amino acids: CASSQARGPLTEAFF.

The V call is TRBV18, the J call TRBJ1-5, with 8 bases identical to TRBD1. Germline loops: CDR1 KGHSH, CDR2 LQKENI. V shed 5 bases, J shed 9 bases, and the junction held 6 bases outside the gene matches. The CDR3 spans 13 residues. The CDR3 spells CASSDGQGRPQHF. CDR3 sequence (DNA): TGTGCCAGCTCAGATGGACAGGGAAGGCCCCAGCATTTT.

The chain is built from TRBV25-1 and TRBJ1-2; 7 nucleotides line up with TRBD1. This CDR3 has 17 residues. The germline CDR1 and CDR2 sequences are MGHDK and SYGVNS. The V gene end was trimmed by 6 bases and the J gene end by 3 bases; junction bases not matched to a gene: 16. CDR3 sequence reads: CASRGEEEGAIHYGYTF. Here the CDR3 DNA reads TGTGCCAGCAGGGGGGAGGAGGAGGGGGCGATTCACTATGGCTACACCTTC.

The chain joins TRBV2 to TRBJ2-1; 12 bases are a match to TRBD2. Germline loops: CDR1 SNHLY, CDR2 FYNNEI. The CDR3 is made up of 16 amino acids. J gave up 9 bases and V 7 bases, and 13 bases lay outside the gene matches. Here the CDR3 reads CASNVIASGRVGEQFF. The CDR3 DNA is TGTGCCAGCAACGTTATCGCTAGCGGGAGGGTGGGTGAGCAGTTCTTC.

The chain employs TRBV6-5 and TRBJ1-1; no definite D call. CDR1 is MNHEY, CDR2 SVGAGI, per germline. This CDR3 spans 15 amino acids. V was shortened by 5 bases and J by 4 bases, with 17 bases between the two germline ends. CDR3 protein: CASSPGKGIFTEAFF. The DNA for the CDR3 is TGTGCCAGCAGTCCGGGGAAAGGAATTTTCACTGAAGCTTTCTTT.

The chain combines TRBV15 with TRBJ1-1; tentatively, D is TRBD1 (5 bases). The CDR3 loop spans 14 amino acids. Germline CDR1 and CDR2: LNHNV and YYDKDF (reference sequence). Trimming cost V 2 bases and J 8 bases, with 15 bases left between them. For the CDR3, the DNA is TGTGCCACCAGCAGAAACCACAGGTACCCAGAAGCTTTCTTT. This sequence encodes CATSRNHRYPEAFF.

The chain links TRBV19 to TRBJ1-2; D call uncertain. CDR3 length: 12 residues. V was shortened by 5 bases and J by 5 bases, with 9 bases between the two germline ends. The V gene's germline CDR1 is LNHDA and CDR2 SQIVND (reference sequence). CDR3 coding DNA: TGTGCCAGTAGTCCTTCGGGATATGGCTACACCTTC. Protein product: CASSPSGYGYTF.

Turning to this clone: The junction shows a germline mismatch at one end, possibly a read error. The genes are TRBV19 and TRBJ1-1; 7 positions match TRBD1. CDR1 is LNHDA and CDR2 is SQIVND in the germline V gene (reference sequence). CDR3 length: 16 amino acids. CDR3 residues: CASTQGQEVMKTEAFF. The CDR3 coding sequence is TGTGCCAGTACCCAAGGACAGGAGGTCATGAAGACTGAAGCTTTCTTT.

The rearrangement joins TRBV27 to TRBJ2-7, with TRBD1 matching over 9 bases. This CDR3 is built from 13 residues. The germline CDR1 and CDR2 sequences are MNHEY and SMNVEV (reference sequence). J was trimmed by 2 bases and V by 7 bases; bases with no gene match: 3. The DNA for the CDR3 is TGTGCCAGCAAGAACAGGGGGCCCTACGAGCAGTACTTC. Protein: CASKNRGPYEQYF.

The rearrangement uses TRBV27 and TRBJ2-1; weak D call: TRBD2 (5 bases). CDR3 length: 12 residues. V shed 7 bases and J shed 8 bases, with 12 bases lying between them. CDR1 and CDR2 from the germline V gene are MNHEY and SMNVEV (reference sequence). The CDR3 is CASTDGVDEQFF. The CDR3 DNA reads TGTGCCAGCACCGACGGGGTGGATGAGCAGTTCTTC.

The chain recombines TRBV9 with TRBJ2-7, with 10 bases that match TRBD2. V gave up 4 bases and J gave up 5 bases; unmatched junction bases: 6. Germline CDR1 reads SGDLS; CDR2 reads YYNGEE. The CDR3 is 14 residues long. The CDR3 region is CASSFSGLAHEQYF. The CDR3 coding sequence is TGTGCCAGCAGCTTCTCGGGACTAGCGCACGAGCAGTACTTC.

The rearrangement uses TRBV5-5 and TRBJ1-2; 11 positions agree with TRBD1. V lost 4 bases to trimming and J lost 7 bases; unmatched junction nucleotides: 6. The germline CDR1 and CDR2 sequences are SGHKS and YYEKEE (reference sequence). This CDR3 contains 14 residues. The CDR3 is CASSQDRGRGGYTF. In nucleotides, the CDR3 is TGTGCCAGCAGCCAGGACAGGGGGCGAGGTGGCTACACCTTC.

This chain uses TRBV9 with TRBJ2-2, with TRBD1 as a possible D gene (6 bases). The CDR3 sequence is 13 residues long. Germline lookup yields CDR1 SGDLS and CDR2 YYNGEE. V shed 6 bases and J shed 2 bases, with 8 bases lying between them. The CDR3 nucleotides are TGTGCCAGCACCAGGGGAAACACCGGGGAGCTGTTTTTT. Translation: CASTRGNTGELFF.

The table lists this clone with a count of one. The chain has TRBV6-4 and TRBJ1-2, with D possibly matching TRBD1 (5 bases). CDR3 length equals 14 residues. In germline, CDR1 is MRHNA, CDR2 SNTAGT. Trimming removed 4 bases from V and 2 bases from J, with 11 bases in between. The CDR3 nucleotides are TGTGCCAGCAGTGCGGGACGGGAGAACTATGGCTACACCTTC. This gives the protein CASSAGRENYGYTF.

Here the CDR3 reads CSVIPGLAGYEQYF. The CDR3 nucleotides read TGCAGCGTTATCCCGGGACTAGCGGGCTACGAGCAGTACTTC. The chain links TRBV29-1 to TRBJ2-7, with 12 bases that match TRBD2. Unmatched junction bases numbered 5, after V lost 5 bases and J lost 3 bases. Germline-derived CDR1 and CDR2 are SQVTM and ANQGSEA. The CDR3 is 14 residues long.

The rearrangement links TRBV6-1 to TRBJ1-1; unclear D gene. With 4 bases removed from V and 3 bases from J, the gap between germline ends came to 9 bases. Looked up from germline, CDR1 is MNHNS and CDR2 is SASEGT. The CDR3 has 13 residues. The CDR3 is CASSVTAYTEAFF. The CDR3 DNA follows: TGTGCCAGCAGTGTCACAGCTTACACTGAAGCTTTCTTT.

This rearrangement joins TRBV5-4 to TRBJ2-2; D call uncertain. Germline-derived CDR1 and CDR2 are SGHNT and YYREEE (reference sequence). The germline V and J ends were trimmed by 0 bases and 4 bases, with 7 bases remaining between them. The CDR3 has 14 amino acids. The CDR3 bases are TGTGCCAGCAGCTTGGTTGGCCCCACCGGGGAGCTGTTTTTT. This gives the protein CASSLVGPTGELFF.

This clone was observed a few times. The chain is built from TRBV5-1 and TRBJ1-4; unclear D gene. CDR1 is SGHRS, CDR2 YFSETQ, per germline. The V and J ends lost 6 bases and 7 bases respectively, with 13 bases between them. This CDR3 has 13 amino acids. CDR3 in amino acids: CASKEGEREKLFF. The CDR3 nucleotides read TGCGCCAGCAAGGAGGGAGAACGTGAAAAACTGTTTTTT.

This clone has only one observation. The chain carries TRBV19 and TRBJ2-7; tentatively, D is TRBD2 (5 bases). The ends were cut back, 9 bases at V and 5 bases at J, with 20 bases in the middle. The germline gives CDR1 LNHDA, CDR2 SQIVND (reference sequence). The length of the CDR3 is 14 residues. The CDR3 DNA reads TGTGCCAGCGACCCCGGGAAAGGAAGGGACGAGCAGTACTTC. Translating it yields CASDPGKGRDEQYF.

This chain connects TRBV19 to TRBJ2-3, with a weak D call TRBD1 (6 bases). Germline V gene sequence: CDR1 LNHDA, CDR2 SQIVND (reference sequence). This CDR3 contains 14 residues. V was pared by 5 bases and J by 2 bases, with 11 bases between. CDR3: CASSPDSFTDTQYF. In DNA form, the CDR3 reads TGTGCCAGTAGTCCGGACAGCTTCACAGATACGCAGTATTTT.

The V gene is TRBV19, the J gene TRBJ1-1; no firm D call. The CDR3 is made up of 15 amino acids. Trimming removed 7 bases from V and 0 bases from J, with 15 bases in between. Germline V gene lookup returns CDR1 LNHDA and CDR2 SQIVND (reference sequence). CDR3 sequence reads: CASTAGIGMNTEAFF. The CDR3 nucleotides read TGTGCCAGTACTGCCGGGATCGGCATGAACACTGAAGCTTTCTTT.

This sequence joins TRBV5-1 and TRBJ2-7; TRBD1 agrees at 11 bases. The CDR3 consists of 14 residues. V lost 2 bases to trimming and J lost 4 bases; unmatched junction nucleotides: 2. The V gene's germline CDR1 is SGHRS and CDR2 YFSETQ. CDR3 residues: CASSFGTGGYEQYF. The CDR3 DNA reads as TGCGCCAGCAGCTTCGGGACAGGGGGATACGAGCAGTACTTC.

The CDR3 is CASSEFGTGPYEQYF. CDR3 in DNA: TGCGCCAGCAGTGAGTTCGGGACAGGTCCTTACGAGCAGTACTTC. This chain uses TRBV10-1 with TRBJ2-7; 8 nucleotides match TRBD1. V shed 1 base, J shed 4 bases, and the junction held 6 bases outside the gene matches. The CDR3 has 15 residues. The germline V gene encodes CDR1 WNHNN and CDR2 SYGVQD (reference sequence).